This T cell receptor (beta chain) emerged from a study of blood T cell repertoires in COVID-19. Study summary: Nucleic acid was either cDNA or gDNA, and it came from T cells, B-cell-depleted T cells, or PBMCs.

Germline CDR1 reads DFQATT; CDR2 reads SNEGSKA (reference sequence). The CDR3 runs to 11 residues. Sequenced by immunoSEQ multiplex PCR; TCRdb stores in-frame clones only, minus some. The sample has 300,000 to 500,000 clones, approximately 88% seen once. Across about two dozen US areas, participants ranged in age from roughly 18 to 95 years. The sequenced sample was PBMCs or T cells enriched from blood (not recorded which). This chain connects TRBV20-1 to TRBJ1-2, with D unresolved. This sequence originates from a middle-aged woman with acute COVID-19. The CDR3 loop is CSPSGNYGYTF. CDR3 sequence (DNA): TGCAGCCCCAGCGGAAACTATGGCTACACCTTC.